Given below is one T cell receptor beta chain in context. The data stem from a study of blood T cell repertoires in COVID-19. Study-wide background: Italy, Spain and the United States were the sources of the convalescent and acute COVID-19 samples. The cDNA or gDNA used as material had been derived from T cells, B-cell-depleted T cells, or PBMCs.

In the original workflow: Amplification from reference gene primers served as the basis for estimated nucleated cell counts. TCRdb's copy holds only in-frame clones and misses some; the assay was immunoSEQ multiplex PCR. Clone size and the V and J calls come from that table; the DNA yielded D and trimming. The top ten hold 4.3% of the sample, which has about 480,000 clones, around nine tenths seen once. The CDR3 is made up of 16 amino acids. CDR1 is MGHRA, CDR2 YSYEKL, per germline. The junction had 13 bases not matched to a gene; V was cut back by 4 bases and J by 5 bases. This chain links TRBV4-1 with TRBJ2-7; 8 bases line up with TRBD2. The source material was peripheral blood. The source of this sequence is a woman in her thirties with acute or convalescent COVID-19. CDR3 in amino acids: CASSPTAGTSPDEQYF. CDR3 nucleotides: TGCGCCAGCAGCCCAACGGCCGGGACTAGTCCTGACGAGCAGTACTTC.